This entry lists 22 T cell receptor beta chains sequenced from one sample in a study of cytomegalovirus exposure and HLA in healthy donors. PCR primers comprised 60 Vbeta and 13 Jbeta primers. Libraries were prepared by immunoSEQ multiplex PCR; TCRdb keeps only in-frame clonotypes and omits some of them. The sample yields about 220,000 clones, about 80% seen once. The sequencing input was PBMCs. These receptors were collected from a man in his late teens or twenties in good health and CMV-seronegative.

The DNA of the CDR3 is TGTGCCAGCAGAGATAGACAGTCAACAGATACGCAGTATTTT. This codes for CASRDRQSTDTQYF. This chain uses TRBV2 with TRBJ2-3, with TRBD1 as a possible D gene (5 bases). Between the trimmed V and J ends, which lost 6 bases and 3 bases, there was a span of 13 bases. The CDR3 consists of 14 residues. CDR1 and CDR2 from the germline V gene are SNHLY and FYNNEI.

The chain's CDR3 is CASSDQVWGNQPQHF. For the CDR3, the DNA is TGTGCCAGTAGTGATCAGGTCTGGGGCAATCAGCCCCAGCATTTT. V gene TRBV19 combines with J gene TRBJ1-5; D ambiguous. CDR1 and CDR2 (germline): LNHDA, SQIVND (reference sequence). This CDR3 comprises 15 residues. Trimming removed 5 bases from V and 2 bases from J, with 13 bases in between.

The J gene is TRBJ2-1, the V gene TRBV7-2, with 8 bases aligning to TRBD2. This CDR3 comprises 16 residues. V shed 4 bases, J shed 0 bases, and the junction held 5 bases outside the gene matches. Germline loops: CDR1 SGHTA, CDR2 FQGNSA. Here the CDR3 DNA reads TGTGCCAGCAGCTATACCGGGACTAGCTCCTACAATGAGCAGTTCTTC. Its translation is CASSYTGTSSYNEQFF.

This clone has just one count. The genes are TRBV19 and TRBJ1-1; D possibly corresponds to TRBD1 (6 bases). Per the germline V gene, CDR1 is LNHDA and CDR2 is SQIVND (reference sequence). V was cut by 8 bases and J by 7 bases, with 20 bases left in between. This CDR3 is 14 amino acids long. CDR3 sequence (DNA): TGTGCCAGTCTAGATCGACAGAGGGGGATTGAAGCTTTCTTT. Its translation: CASLDRQRGIEAFF.

This clone occurred a few times. The chain carries TRBV5-1 and TRBJ2-2; no reliable D call. Trimming left V 0 bases short and J 6 bases short, with 12 bases between. The length of the CDR3 is 15 residues. From germline, CDR1 is SGHRS and CDR2 YFSETQ. The CDR3 nucleotides read TGCGCCAGCAGCTTGGTGGCCGCTCGTCCCGGGGAGCTGTTTTTT. It codes for CASSLVAARPGELFF.

This clone was detected once. The J gene is TRBJ2-6, the V gene TRBV30; no clear D. This CDR3 contains 16 residues. Germline V gene lookup returns CDR1 GTSNPN and CDR2 SVGIG (reference sequence). V was trimmed by 3 bases and J by 0 bases, leaving 12 bases between them. The CDR3 spells CAWSPMRRSGANVLTF. CDR3 DNA sequence: TGTGCCTGGAGCCCCATGAGGCGCTCTGGGGCCAACGTCCTGACTTTC.

The chain joins TRBV30 to TRBJ1-2; D gene unclear. This CDR3 has 12 residues. The V end was cut by 0 bases, the J end by 2 bases, with 4 bases between. In germline, CDR1 is GTSNPN, CDR2 SVGIG (reference sequence). Here the CDR3 DNA reads TGTGCCTGGAGTGTTCAAAACTATGGCTACACCTTC. It translates to CAWSVQNYGYTF.

The J gene is TRBJ2-5, the V gene TRBV10-3; the D is unclear. Gene TRBJ2-7 matches the end of the DNA better, so the J call may be wrong. Germline CDR1 and CDR2: ENHRY and SYGVKD. The CDR3 is 13 residues long. The CDR3 DNA follows: TGTGCCTCCAGTAACCCTAGCTCCTACGAGCAGTACTTC. This translates into CASSNPSSYEQYF.

The chain uses TRBV7-3 and TRBJ2-3; D is undetermined. The CDR3 runs to 13 residues. The ends were cut back, 0 bases at V and 8 bases at J, with 9 bases in the middle. Germline V gene sequence: CDR1 SGHTA, CDR2 FQGTGA. CDR3 coding DNA: TGTGCCAGCAGCTTAACGACTGGCCCTACGCAGTATTTT. Amino acids: CASSLTTGPTQYF. Full variable domain (outside the CDR3, taken from reference TRBV7-3 and TRBJ2-3): GAGVSQTPSNKVTEKGKYVELRCDPISGHTALYWYRQSLGQGPEFLIYFQGTGAADDSGLPNDRFFAVRPEGSVSTLKIQRTERGDSAVYLCASSLTTGPTQYFGPGTRLTVL.

This chain joins TRBV5-1 and TRBJ1-1, with D maybe TRBD1 (6 bases). The ends were cut back, 5 bases at V and 1 base at J, with 12 bases in the middle. Germline loops: CDR1 SGHRS, CDR2 YFSETQ. This CDR3 spans 14 amino acids. The CDR3 sequence: CASRRTAQNTEAFF. The CDR3 nucleotides are TGCGCCAGCAGGCGGACAGCTCAGAACACTGAAGCTTTCTTT.

The V call is TRBV7-3, the J call TRBJ2-3; 11 bases are a match to TRBD2. There are 14 residues in the CDR3. V dropped 11 bases and J dropped 6; count of bases not matched to a gene: 10. Germline V gives CDR1 SGHTA, CDR2 FQGTGA. The CDR3 bases are TGTGCCGTCATAGCGGGAGGGCCTTTGGATACGCAGTATTTT. Translating gives CAVIAGGPLDTQYF.

This chain links TRBV4-2 with TRBJ2-2; 12 bases map to TRBD2. This CDR3 region has 16 residues. V was pared by 1 base and J by 6 bases, with 3 bases of the junction left unmatched. Germline V lookup: CDR1 LGHNA, CDR2 YNFKEQ. CDR3 residues: CASSQGLAGEAGELFF. The CDR3, as DNA: TGTGCCAGCAGCCAAGGACTAGCGGGAGAGGCCGGGGAGCTGTTTTTT.

Note on this clone: At one end, the junction sequence differs from germline, possibly due to a read error. The chain combines TRBV7-9 with TRBJ1-1, with TRBD1 as a possible D gene (6 bases). Germline V CDR1 and CDR2: SEHNR, FQNEAQ (reference sequence). The CDR3 is made up of 15 amino acids. The CDR3 is CSSSWGQERATEAFF. The CDR3, as DNA: TGTTCCAGCAGCTGGGGGCAGGAGAGGGCCACTGAAGCTTTCTTT. Drawing the rest from reference TRBV7-9 and TRBJ1-1, the complete variable domain is DTGVSQNPRHKITKRGQNVTFRCDPISEHNRLYWYRQTLGQGPEFLTYFQNEAQLEKSRLLSDRFSAERPKGSFSTLEIQRTEQGDSAMYLCSSSWGQERATEAFFGQGTRLTVV.

This chain links TRBV27 with TRBJ2-2; perhaps TRBD1 as D (5 bases). Germline V gives CDR1 MNHEY, CDR2 SMNVEV (reference sequence). Trimming took off 2 bases at V and 1 base at J, with 8 bases between the two ends. The CDR3 spans 15 residues. The CDR3 sequence: CASSLMGLNTGELFF. CDR3 bases: TGTGCCAGCAGTTTAATGGGGCTGAACACCGGGGAGCTGTTTTTT.

The chain employs TRBV28 and TRBJ1-5; TRBD1 is a possible D gene (6 bases). The length of the CDR3 is 15 residues. Germline V CDR1 and CDR2: MDHEN, SYDVKM. The germline V and J ends were trimmed by 6 bases and 5 bases, with 17 bases remaining between them. This CDR3 is CASSPARTAYQPQHF. DNA of the CDR3: TGTGCCAGCAGCCCCGCCCGGACAGCTTATCAGCCCCAGCATTTT.

The chain couples TRBV9 to TRBJ2-7, with D possibly TRBD1 on 6 matching bases. The CDR3 has 14 residues. V was pared by 3 bases and J by 5 bases, with 15 bases between. CDR1 is SGDLS and CDR2 is YYNGEE in the germline V gene. The CDR3 DNA is TGTGCCAGCAGCGCCGCCGAACAGGGTGACGAGCAGTACTTC. Encoded protein: CASSAAEQGDEQYF.

The DNA of the CDR3 is TGTGCCAGCAGTCGACAGGGAAACACCGGGGAGCTGTTTTTT. The encoded protein is CASSRQGNTGELFF. The V call is TRBV11-3, the J call TRBJ2-2, with 7 bases identical to TRBD1. This CDR3 contains 14 residues. J was trimmed by 2 bases and V by 6 bases; bases with no gene match: 3. Germline CDR1 reads SGHNT; CDR2 reads YENEEA.

V is TRBV11-2 and J is TRBJ2-2; D is unclear. Looked up from germline, CDR1 is SGHAT and CDR2 is FQNNGV. The CDR3 runs 13 residues. V lost 6 bases and J lost 6, with 11 bases in between. CDR3 DNA: TGTGCCAGCAGACCTAAGATCGCCGGGGAGCTGTTTTTT. Amino acid sequence: CASRPKIAGELFF. The full variable domain, its missing parts supplied by reference TRBV11-2 and TRBJ2-2, is EAGVAQSPRYKIIEKRQSVAFWCNPISGHATLYWYQQILGQGPKLLIQFQNNGVVDDSQLPKDRFSAERLKGVDSTLKIQPAKLEDSAVYLCASRPKIAGELFFGEGSRLTVL.

J is TRBJ2-5 and V is TRBV29-1; 8 nucleotides align to TRBD2. V lost 0 bases to trimming and J lost 4 bases; unmatched junction nucleotides: 13. The CDR3 has 17 amino acids. Germline V lookup: CDR1 SQVTM, CDR2 ANQGSEA. Here the CDR3 reads CSVEDEGTRTRGETQYF. DNA of the CDR3: TGCAGCGTTGAAGATGAAGGGACTAGGACGAGGGGAGAGACCCAGTACTTC.

This chain connects TRBV9 to TRBJ2-7; 12 bases agree with TRBD1. V lost 3 bases to trimming and J lost 0 bases; unmatched junction nucleotides: 25. Germline V CDR1 and CDR2: SGDLS, YYNGEE. CDR3 length: 23 residues. The CDR3 nucleotides are TGTGCCAGCAGCGCCCCCAGGGACAGGGGGCTGAGGTTAGCGGGAGTCCGCTCCTACGAGCAGTACTTC. Its protein product is CASSAPRDRGLRLAGVRSYEQYF.

This chain uses TRBV5-5 with TRBJ2-2; D may be TRBD2 (5 bases). Germline V lookup: CDR1 SGHKS, CDR2 YYEKEE (reference sequence). V was cut by 2 bases and J by 3 bases, with 5 bases left in between. This CDR3 has 13 residues. CDR3 DNA sequence: TGTGCCAGCAGCTTAGCGGACACCGGGGAGCTGTTTTTT. Translation gives CASSLADTGELFF.

This chain uses TRBV4-1 with TRBJ2-1, with 7 bases fitting TRBD1. CDR1 is MGHRA and CDR2 is YSYEKL in the germline V gene. The CDR3 length is 16 residues. Unmatched junction bases numbered 9, after V lost 3 bases and J lost 4 bases. The CDR3 here is CASSQPVRGRYNEQFF. The CDR3 DNA reads as TGCGCCAGCAGCCAGCCGGTTAGGGGGCGGTACAATGAGCAGTTCTTC.